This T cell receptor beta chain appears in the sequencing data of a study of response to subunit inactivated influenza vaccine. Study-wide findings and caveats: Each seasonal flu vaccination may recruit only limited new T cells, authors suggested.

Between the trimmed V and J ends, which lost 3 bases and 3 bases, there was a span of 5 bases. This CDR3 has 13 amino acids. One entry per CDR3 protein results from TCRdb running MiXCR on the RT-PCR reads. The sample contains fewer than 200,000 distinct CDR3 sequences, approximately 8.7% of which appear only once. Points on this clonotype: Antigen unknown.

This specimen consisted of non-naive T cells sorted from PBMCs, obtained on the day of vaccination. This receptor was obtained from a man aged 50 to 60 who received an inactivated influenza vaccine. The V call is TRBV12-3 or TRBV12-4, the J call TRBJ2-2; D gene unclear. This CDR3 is CASSFRYTGELFF. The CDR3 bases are TGTGCCAGCAGTTTCAGATACACCGGGGAGCTGTTTTTT.